This note documents a single TCR beta chain sequence. Its antigen is unknown. Base qualities are not at hand, and no much larger clone is one base apart. TCRbeta CDR3 regions were amplified from genomic DNA using the immunoSEQ Assay, a bias-controlled multiplex PCR. The source study handled its data this way. The number of nucleated cells in each sample was estimated from the amplification of reference gene primers within the assay. To quantify the absolute abundance of each unique TCRbeta CDR3 rearrangement, sequence reads were collapsed and filtered. For each sample, productive Simpson clonality was calculated as the square root of Simpson's diversity index across productive rearrangements. Not all clones reach the TCRdb copy of this immuneACCESS table, which keeps in-frame sequences only. Checked studies attribute under half of the gap to unresolved V genes and leave the rest unexplained. V and J calls and clone size come straight from that table; D and trimming were deduced from the DNA. Recorded for this sample are under 200,000 clones; about 85% of them occurred a single time. The ten largest account for approximately 6% of the sample.

In Seattle, one collaborating source enrolled patients while the infection was active and tracked those patients longitudinally over the course of disease. Whole blood was collected in K2EDTA tubes by collaborating institutions according to the institutions' own protocols. Collaborator samples were shipped for TCRbeta analysis as frozen whole blood, isolated PBMCs, or DNA extracted from either sample type. This sample was included in a study of blood T cell repertoires in COVID-19 (dated by TCRdb to the early 2020s). About the study as a whole: The collaborator samples originated in the United States, Italy and Spain and spanned the acute and convalescent phases of COVID-19. The samples were drawn from the first 160 participants of the ongoing ImmuneRACE study and from some 1,300 subjects provided by 6 global collaborators. The repertoires were made available in a free public database intended to serve as a resource for research on the immune response to SARS-CoV-2. Where available, HLA class I and class II types were taken from metadata supplied by the sample provider and were not determined by assay-based typing. Subjects who had been exposed to COVID-19, were actively infected with it, or had recovered from it provided the deeply sampled blood TCRbeta repertoires that made up the dataset. A de-identified subject ID, COVID-19 status, age in years and sex were almost always included in the sample metadata. The material from the prospective study consisted of cDNA or gDNA derived from T cells, B-cell-depleted T cells, or PBMCs. Study-wide conclusions, independent of this receptor: The quantity of clinical and demographic metadata differed by source and by participant and was supplied without curation.

V loses 9 bases of germline sequence and J loses 4 bases, and the interval between the two ends is 18 bases. As encoded in the germline V gene, CDR1 is SGHRS while CDR2 is YFSETQ. Measured from the cysteine to the phenylalanine, the CDR3 is 14 residues long. This entry keeps only the CDR3 DNA: 42 bases, framed from base 1. Source material: peripheral blood. The sequence was obtained from a middle-aged woman with COVID-19, enrolled during active disease. The V and J segments used are TRBV5-1 and TRBJ2-3; the D gene is perhaps TRBD2, on 6 matching bases. The CDR3 protein: CATRLGSGPDTQYF. The DNA is TGCGCCACTCGACTAGGAAGTGGCCCAGATACGCAGTATTTT. Joined to the reference TRBV5-1 and TRBJ2-3 proteins, this CDR3 gives the full variable domain: KAGVTQTPRYLIKTRGQQVTLSCSPISGHRSVSWYQQTPGQGLQFLFEYFSETQRNKGNFPGRFSGRQFSNSRSEMNVSTLELGDSALYLCATRLGSGPDTQYFGPGTRLTVL.